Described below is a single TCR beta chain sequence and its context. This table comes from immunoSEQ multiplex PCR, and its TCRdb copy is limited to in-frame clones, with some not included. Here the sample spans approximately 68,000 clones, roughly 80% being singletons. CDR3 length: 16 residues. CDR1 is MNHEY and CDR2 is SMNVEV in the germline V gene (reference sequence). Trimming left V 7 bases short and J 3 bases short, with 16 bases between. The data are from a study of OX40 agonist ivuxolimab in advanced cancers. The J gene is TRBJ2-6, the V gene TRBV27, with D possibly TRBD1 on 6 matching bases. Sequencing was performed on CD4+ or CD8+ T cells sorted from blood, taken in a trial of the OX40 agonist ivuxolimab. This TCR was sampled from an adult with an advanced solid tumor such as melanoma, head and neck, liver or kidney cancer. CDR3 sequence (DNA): TGTGCCAGCACCAGAACCCAGGGGTTTGGGGCCAACGTCCTGACTTTC. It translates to CASTRTQGFGANVLTF.